Here is one T cell receptor beta chain with its context. The sample holds one count of this clone. Its antigen is currently not known. One base away there is no much larger clone; base qualities are not given. The data were taken from a study of T cells in localized non-small cell lung cancer (dated by TCRdb to the early 2020s). In the study overall: T cell repertoires of 236 early-stage NSCLC patients were analyzed, with tumors being compared against uninvolved tumor-adjacent lungs. The cohort comprised around 250 treatment-naïve NSCLC patients with resected, localized lung tumors. NSCLC patients had a mean age of approximately 72 years, and 129 were male and 107 female.

CDR1 and CDR2 are drawn from the germline V gene: SGHTA, FQGNSA. V is shortened by 5 bases, J by 9 bases, and the region joining them spans 16 bases. From the cysteine through the phenylalanine, the CDR3 covers 13 amino acids. Only CDR3 DNA is held: 39 bases, read in frame from base 1. At diagnosis, peripheral blood, uninvolved tumor-adjacent lung and tumor were collected and stored as a combination of fresh-frozen and FFPE material. For TCR repertoire profiling, blood samples were analyzed in the form of peripheral blood mononuclear cells. The immunoSEQ Assay was used to sequence TCR beta CDR3 regions from DNA. Concerning the study's data processing: To compute T cell density, TCR beta template counts were normalized to usable DNA, which was estimated by amplifying housekeeping genes. The preseqR package was used to estimate richness by extrapolating to 400,000 templates for PBMC samples and to 120,000 templates for tissue samples. Clonality was taken to be one minus Pielou's evenness. To identify tissue-enriched TCRs, differential abundance testing was run on productive amino-acid clonotypes with a minimum total count of 5 and an alpha of 0.1. The Jaccard Index and the Morisita Overlap Index were used to quantify repertoire overlap between compartments. GLIPH clustered TCR beta CDR3s with public tetramer-defined viral CDR3s; viral motifs required at least three viral sequences plus V-gene enrichment. The immuneACCESS repertoire file appears here via TCRdb, limited to in-frame rearrangements. These files lack a portion of the clones; in checked studies, under half of the deficit traces to unresolved V genes, and the cause of the others is not known. V and J calls plus clone size are reproduced from that table; the DNA served to infer D and trimming. This sample is represented by 90,000 to 95,000 clones; over 80% of them were singletons. The top ten hold about 16% of the sample.

The paper as a whole reports these results and caveats: Uninvolved tumor-adjacent lung showed the highest T cell clonality, higher than tumor, which suggests more focused antigenic responses in the uninvolved tumor-adjacent lung. Of the top 100 tumor clones, a median of roughly 60 were detected in paired uninvolved adjacent lung; roughly 26 were also among that lung's top 100. Because multi-region sequencing of the tumors was not done, intratumor heterogeneity could not be ruled out. Higher T cell density in blood was associated with longer overall survival, whereas higher clonality in adjacent lung was associated with shorter survival. Because the study design was exploratory, TCR variables were selected using unadjusted p-values without false-discovery rate correction.

The sequence derives from a man aged 40 to 70 with stage I squamous cell lung carcinoma. This receptor chain uses TRBV7-2 and TRBJ1-2; TRBD1 is a weak D gene call, 5 bases matching. This sample comprised peripheral blood, obtained before any cancer treatment. This receptor carries the CDR3 CASSTYGTMSYTF. The nucleotide sequence is TGTGCCAGCAGCACTTACGGGACTATGAGCTACACCTTC. Full variable domain (CDR3 extended with the reference TRBV7-2 and TRBJ1-2 proteins): GAGVSQSPSNKVTEKGKDVELRCDPISGHTALYWYRQSLGQGLEFLIYFQGNSAPDKSGLPSDRFSAERTGGSVSTLTIQRTQQEDSAVYLCASSTYGTMSYTFGSGTRLTVV.